This TCR beta chain was sequenced in a study of T cells expressing NK-cell markers. General study points: Certain NKG2C+ T cell clones were expanded, and their HCMV specificity remained unclear. Where several donors were concerned, these clonotypes also led the CD3+CD56-NKG2C+ fraction.

In the case of this clonotype: What it binds is unknown.

TCRdb reprocessed the 5' RACE reads, with one entry per CDR3 protein and no DNA. Its table records fewer than 550,000 distinct CDR3 sequences. The CDR3 length is 13 residues. Germline CDR1 and CDR2: SGHRS and YFSETQ. This receptor was taken from a woman aged 45-59 years in good health. The chain couples TRBV5-1 to TRBJ2-7; with no DNA, the TCRdb D assignment of TRBD1 cannot be verified. Sequencing was done on a sample of blood T cells: a sorted CD56 or NKG2C T cell subset, CD4+ or CD8+ T cells, or bulk PBMC T cells (not recorded which). This CDR3 is CASSTDSRGEQYF.